The entry below gives a single TCR beta chain sequence along with its context. What it binds is unknown. Generated by immunoSEQ multiplex PCR, the TCRdb table keeps only in-frame clones and is missing some. The sample holds around 91,000 clones, about 93% seen once. The entry originates in a study of cytomegalovirus exposure and HLA in healthy donors. Study outcomes and limitations: The study designated around 150 TCR beta chains cytomegalovirus-associated. A few chains tied to CMV proved CMV antigen-specific in vitro. Reports credit the classifier with highly specific, highly sensitive diagnosis of cytomegalovirus status. In the roughly 130 validation repertoires, a later analysis found that first-cohort TCR clusters tended to co-occur.

Germline V gene sequence: CDR1 SGHKS, CDR2 YYEKEE (reference sequence). Trimming removed 0 bases from V and 3 bases from J, with 16 bases in between. This CDR3 is built from 16 residues. This chain joins TRBV5-5 and TRBJ2-7; no definite D call. This TCR came from a woman aged 25 to 45 in good health and CMV-seropositive. The sample was PBMCs. The CDR3 loop reads CASSLVPATLNYEQYF. The DNA of the CDR3 is TGTGCCAGCAGCTTGGTTCCCGCCACTCTCAACTACGAGCAGTACTTC.